The rows below give T cell receptor beta chains drawn from one sample of a study of T-cell memory formation after mild COVID-19. TCRdb reprocessed the 5' RACE reads via MiXCR and lists one record per CDR3 protein. Among under 350,000 distinct CDR3 sequences listed, around 15% were seen once. The sample was PBMCs or a T cell subset sorted from them (not recorded which). The receptors shown here come from a man aged 18 to 29 who had mild COVID-19 (a few samples of this study predate the infection). Cell type and time point are not known. Each CDR3 is given with its conserved first and last residue. A D gene is named only where the DNA matches it firmly. Size is omitted from some rows. Given values are once, few, many or a class for expanded clones.

D gene	V gene	J gene	clone size	CDR3 DNA	CDR3 protein
-	TRBV7-8	TRBJ2-2	few	TGTGCCAGCAGACTAAGCCGGGGGCCGACCGGGGAGCTGTTTTTT	CASRLSRGPTGELFF
-	TRBV7-9	TRBJ1-1	few	TGTGCCAGCAGCTCGCGGCGGACCCTACTGAACACTGAAGCTTTCTTT	CASSSRRTLLNTEAFF
-	TRBV24-1	TRBJ2-2	few	TGTGCCACCAGTGACAGCAAGAACACCGGGGAGCTGTTTTTT	CATSDSKNTGELFF
-	TRBV7-2	TRBJ1-6	-	TGTGCCAGCAGCTTAGAGGGACACTCACCCCTCCACTTT	CASSLEGHSPLHF
-	TRBV27	TRBJ2-1	-	TGTGCCAGCAGTTGGTCCAGGAGCAATGAGCAGTTCTTC	CASSWSRSNEQFF
-	TRBV6-6	TRBJ2-7	few	TGTGCCAGCAGTTACTCGAAGATTGGCACCTACGAGCAGTACTTC	CASSYSKIGTYEQYF
TRBD1	TRBV30	TRBJ2-7	few	TGTGCCCTGGAGGACAGGACTTACGAGCAGTACTTC	CALEDRTYEQYF
-	TRBV4-3	TRBJ2-2	few	TGCGCCAGCAGCCAAGGGCGGCCGGACACCGGGGAGCTGTTTTTT	CASSQGRPDTGELFF
TRBD1	TRBV6-5	TRBJ2-7	-	TGTGCCAGCAATTCACCGGGACAGGGTTGGGGAGAGCAGTACTTC	CASNSPGQGWGEQYF
-	TRBV9	TRBJ2-1	many	TGTGCCAGCAGCGTAGGGGCAGACTACAATGAGCAGTTCTTC	CASSVGADYNEQFF
TRBD1	TRBV7-2	TRBJ2-1	few	TGTGCCAGCAGCAAACAGGGGCCCACGGGTGAGCAGTTCTTC	CASSKQGPTGEQFF
TRBD1	TRBV9	TRBJ2-4	few	TGTGCCAGCAGCCCTGACGGACAGGCAAACATTCAGTACTTC	CASSPDGQANIQYF
-	TRBV3-1	TRBJ2-3	-	TGTGCCAGCAGCCGACAGGAAGGAGAAGATACGCAGTATTTT	CASSRQEGEDTQYF
TRBD1	TRBV24-1	TRBJ2-3	-	TGTGCCACCAGTGATCAAGGGACAGCTAGCACAGATACGCAGTATTTT	CATSDQGTASTDTQYF
TRBD1	TRBV10-3	TRBJ2-2	-	TGTGCCATCAGTCCCGGGACAGTGAACACCGGGGAGCTGTTTTTT	CAISPGTVNTGELFF
-	TRBV29-1	TRBJ2-2	-	TGCAGCGTTGAAGATCAATCCGGGGAGCTGTTTTTT	CSVEDQSGELFF
-	TRBV5-1	TRBJ2-1	-	TGCGCCAGCAGCTTCCGGCAGGGCGAGCAGTTCTTC	CASSFRQGEQFF
TRBD1	TRBV18	TRBJ2-1	many	TGTGCCAGCTCAGGGGACAGACAGGCCAATGAGCAGTTCTTC	CASSGDRQANEQFF
TRBD1	TRBV18	TRBJ2-1	few	TGTGCCAGCTCTCTCGAGACAGGGGCTCACAATGAGCAGTTCTTC	CASSLETGAHNEQFF
-	TRBV6-5	TRBJ2-5	-	TGTGCCAGCACCCCCTCGCTAGGGGAAGAGACCCAGTACTTC	CASTPSLGEETQYF
TRBD2	TRBV4-3	TRBJ2-3	-	TGCGCCAGCAGCCAAGACCGCTCGACGGGGGGGAGCACAGATACGCAGTATTTT	CASSQDRSTGGSTDTQYF
-	TRBV12-3/TRBV12-4	TRBJ1-2	many	TGTGCCAGCAGTTCCCGGGGGGTCCCTCCCTATGGCTACACCTTC	CASSSRGVPPYGYTF
-	TRBV7-9	TRBJ1-6	many	TGTGCCAGCACCCAAGACGGCGGGAATTCACCCCTCCACTTT	CASTQDGGNSPLHF
TRBD1	TRBV3-1	TRBJ2-3	-	TGTGCCAGCGCTCGGGGACAGAGGATCACAGATACGCAGTATTTT	CASARGQRITDTQYF
-	TRBV7-2	TRBJ2-7	many	TGTGCCAGCAGCTTAGCGTGGCAGACCTACGAGCAGTACTTC	CASSLAWQTYEQYF
-	TRBV6-5	TRBJ2-7	-	TGTGCCAGCAGTTACGCTAGCAGACTTGGCGGAGAGCAGTACTTC	CASSYASRLGGEQYF
-	TRBV12-3/TRBV12-4	TRBJ2-1	few	TGTGCCAGCAGCAAGGACAGACTCCCACCTCGCAATGAGCAGTTCTTC	CASSKDRLPPRNEQFF
TRBD1	TRBV18	TRBJ1-5	-	TGTGCCAGCTCACCCATACAGGGGGACAATCAGCCCCAGCATTTT	CASSPIQGDNQPQHF
TRBD2	TRBV5-4	TRBJ2-5	many	TGTGCCAGCAGCTTACCTAGCGGGATTCAAGAGACCCAGTACTTC	CASSLPSGIQETQYF
-	TRBV7-9	TRBJ2-3	-	TGTGCCAGCAGCCCCCCCGGGGCAGGGGTTAGCACAGATACGCAGTATTTT	CASSPPGAGVSTDTQYF
TRBD1	TRBV5-1	TRBJ2-1	few	TGCGCCAGCAGCTACCGGGACAGGGAGGACAGTGAGCAGTTCTTC	CASSYRDREDSEQFF
-	TRBV20-1	TRBJ2-5	-	TGCAGTGCTAGAACACCCGGGACCAAAGAGACCCAGTACTTC	CSARTPGTKETQYF
-	TRBV14	TRBJ1-2	few	TGTGCCAGCAGCCAAATCTCAGGGGCTCGTGGCTACACCTTC	CASSQISGARGYTF